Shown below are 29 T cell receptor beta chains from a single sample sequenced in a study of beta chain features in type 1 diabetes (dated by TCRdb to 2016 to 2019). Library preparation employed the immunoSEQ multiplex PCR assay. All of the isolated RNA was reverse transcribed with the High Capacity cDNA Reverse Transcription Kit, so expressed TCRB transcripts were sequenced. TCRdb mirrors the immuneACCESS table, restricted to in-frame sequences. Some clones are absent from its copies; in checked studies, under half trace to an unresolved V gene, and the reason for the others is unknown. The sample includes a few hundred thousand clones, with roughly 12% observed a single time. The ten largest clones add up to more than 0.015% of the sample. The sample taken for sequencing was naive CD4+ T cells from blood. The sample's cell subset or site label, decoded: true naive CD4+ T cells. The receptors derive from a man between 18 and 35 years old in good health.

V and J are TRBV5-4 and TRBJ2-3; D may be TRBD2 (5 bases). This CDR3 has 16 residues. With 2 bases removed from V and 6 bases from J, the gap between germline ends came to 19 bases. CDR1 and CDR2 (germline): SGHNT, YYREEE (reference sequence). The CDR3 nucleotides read TGTGCCAGCAGCTTACCGGGCCCGCGGGTTGTGGATACGCAGTATTTT. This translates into CASSLPGPRVVDTQYF.

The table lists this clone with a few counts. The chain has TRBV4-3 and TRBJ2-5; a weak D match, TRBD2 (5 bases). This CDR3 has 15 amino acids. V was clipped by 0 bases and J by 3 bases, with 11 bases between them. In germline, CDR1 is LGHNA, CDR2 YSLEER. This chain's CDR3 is CASSQDLGREETQYF. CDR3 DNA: TGCGCCAGCAGCCAAGATCTGGGGAGAGAAGAGACCCAGTACTTC.

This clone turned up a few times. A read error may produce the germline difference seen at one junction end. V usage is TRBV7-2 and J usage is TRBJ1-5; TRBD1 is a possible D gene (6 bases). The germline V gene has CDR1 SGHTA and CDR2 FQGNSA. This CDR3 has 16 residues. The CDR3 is CASSLAGRGAAQPQHF. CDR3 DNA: TGTGCCAGCAGCCTAGCCGGCAGGGGCGCGGCTCAGCCCCAGCATTTT.

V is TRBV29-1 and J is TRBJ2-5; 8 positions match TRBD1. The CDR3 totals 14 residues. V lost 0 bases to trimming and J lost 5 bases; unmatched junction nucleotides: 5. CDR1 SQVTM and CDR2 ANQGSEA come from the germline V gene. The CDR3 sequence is CSVEERQGFETQYF. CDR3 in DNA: TGCAGCGTTGAAGAAAGACAGGGGTTTGAGACCCAGTACTTC.

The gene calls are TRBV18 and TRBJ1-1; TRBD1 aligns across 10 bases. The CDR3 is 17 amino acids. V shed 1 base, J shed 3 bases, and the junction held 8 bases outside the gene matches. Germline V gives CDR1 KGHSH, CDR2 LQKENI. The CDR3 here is CASSPRTGGSLDTEAFF. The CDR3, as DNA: TGTGCCAGCTCACCACGGACAGGGGGGTCTTTGGACACTGAAGCTTTCTTT. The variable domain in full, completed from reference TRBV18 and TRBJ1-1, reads NAGVMQNPRHLVRRRGQEARLRCSPMKGHSHVYWYRQLPEEGLKFMVYLQKENIIDESGMPKERFSAEFPKEGPSILRIQQVVRGDSAAYFCASSPRTGGSLDTEAFFGQGTRLTVV.

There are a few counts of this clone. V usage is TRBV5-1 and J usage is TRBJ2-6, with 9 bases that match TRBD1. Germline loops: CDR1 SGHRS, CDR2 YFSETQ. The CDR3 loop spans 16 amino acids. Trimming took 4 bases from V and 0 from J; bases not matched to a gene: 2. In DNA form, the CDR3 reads TGCGCCAGCAGCCGGGACAGGGTCTCTGGGGCCAACGTCCTGACTTTC. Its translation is CASSRDRVSGANVLTF.

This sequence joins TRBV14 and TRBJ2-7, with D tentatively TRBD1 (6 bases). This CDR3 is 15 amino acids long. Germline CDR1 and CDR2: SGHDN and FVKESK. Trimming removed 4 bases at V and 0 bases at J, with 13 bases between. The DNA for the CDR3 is TGTGCCAGCAGCCCCCGGACAGATAGCTCCTACGAGCAGTACTTC. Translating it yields CASSPRTDSSYEQYF.

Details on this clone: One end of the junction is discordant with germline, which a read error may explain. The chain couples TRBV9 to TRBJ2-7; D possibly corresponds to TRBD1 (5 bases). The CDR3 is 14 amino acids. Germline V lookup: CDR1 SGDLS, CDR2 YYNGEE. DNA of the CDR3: TGTGCCAGCAGCGTCGGGCAGGGAAACTACAAGCAGTACTTC. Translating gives CASSVGQGNYKQYF.

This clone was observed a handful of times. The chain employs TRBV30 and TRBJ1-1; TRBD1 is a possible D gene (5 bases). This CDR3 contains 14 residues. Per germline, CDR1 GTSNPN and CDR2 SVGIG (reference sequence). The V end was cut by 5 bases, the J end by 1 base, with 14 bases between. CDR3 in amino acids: CAWLPGRTNTEAFF. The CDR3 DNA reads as TGTGCCTGGCTACCAGGGCGGACGAACACTGAAGCTTTCTTT.

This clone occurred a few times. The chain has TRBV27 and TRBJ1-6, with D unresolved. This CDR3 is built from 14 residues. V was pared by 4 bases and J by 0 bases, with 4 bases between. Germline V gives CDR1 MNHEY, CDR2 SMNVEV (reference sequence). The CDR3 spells CASSWSSYNSPLHF. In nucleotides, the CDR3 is TGTGCCAGCAGTTGGAGCTCCTATAATTCACCCCTCCACTTT.

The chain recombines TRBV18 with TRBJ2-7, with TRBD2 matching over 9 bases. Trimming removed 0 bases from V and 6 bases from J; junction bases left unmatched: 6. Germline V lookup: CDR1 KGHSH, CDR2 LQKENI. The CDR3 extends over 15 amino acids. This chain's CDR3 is CASSPPLAGSAEQYF. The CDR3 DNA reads TGTGCCAGCTCACCACCGCTAGCGGGGTCCGCCGAGCAGTACTTC.

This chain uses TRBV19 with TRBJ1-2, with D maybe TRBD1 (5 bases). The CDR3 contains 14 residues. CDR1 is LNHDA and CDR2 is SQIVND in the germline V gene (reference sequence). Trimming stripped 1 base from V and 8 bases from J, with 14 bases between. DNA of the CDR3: TGTGCCAGTAGTATAGGACAGACCAACCAGGGCTACACCTTC. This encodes CASSIGQTNQGYTF.

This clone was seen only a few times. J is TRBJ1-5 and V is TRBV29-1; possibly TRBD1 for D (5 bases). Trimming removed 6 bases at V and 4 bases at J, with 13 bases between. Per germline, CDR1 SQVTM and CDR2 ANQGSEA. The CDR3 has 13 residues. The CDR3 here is CSVGGTVNQPQHF. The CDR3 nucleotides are TGCAGCGTGGGGGGAACAGTTAATCAGCCCCAGCATTTT.

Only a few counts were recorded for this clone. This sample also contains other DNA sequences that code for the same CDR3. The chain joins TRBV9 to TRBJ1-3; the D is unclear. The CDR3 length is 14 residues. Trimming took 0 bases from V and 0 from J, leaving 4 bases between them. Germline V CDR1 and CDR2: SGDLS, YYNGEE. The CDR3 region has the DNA TGTGCCAGCAGCGTAGATCGCTCTGGAAACACCATATATTTT. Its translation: CASSVDRSGNTIYF.

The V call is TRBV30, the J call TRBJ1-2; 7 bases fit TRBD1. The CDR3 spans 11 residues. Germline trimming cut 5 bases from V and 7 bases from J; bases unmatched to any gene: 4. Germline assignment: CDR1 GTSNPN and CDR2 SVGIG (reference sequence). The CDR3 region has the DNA TGTGCCTGGGGACAGGTATCTGGCTACACCTTC. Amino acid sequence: CAWGQVSGYTF.

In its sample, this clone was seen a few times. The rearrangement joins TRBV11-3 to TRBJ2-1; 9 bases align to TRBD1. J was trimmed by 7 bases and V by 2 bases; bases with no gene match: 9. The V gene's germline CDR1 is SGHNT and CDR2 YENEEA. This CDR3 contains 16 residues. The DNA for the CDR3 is TGTGCCAGCAGCTTACGGACAGGGGATTTTCGGAATGAGCAGTTCTTC. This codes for CASSLRTGDFRNEQFF.

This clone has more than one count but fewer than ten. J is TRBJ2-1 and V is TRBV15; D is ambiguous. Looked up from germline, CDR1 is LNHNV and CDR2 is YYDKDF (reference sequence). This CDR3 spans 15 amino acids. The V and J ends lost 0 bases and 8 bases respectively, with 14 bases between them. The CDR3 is CATSRDLELRYEQFF. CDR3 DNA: TGTGCCACCAGCAGAGATCTAGAGCTTCGGTATGAGCAGTTCTTC.

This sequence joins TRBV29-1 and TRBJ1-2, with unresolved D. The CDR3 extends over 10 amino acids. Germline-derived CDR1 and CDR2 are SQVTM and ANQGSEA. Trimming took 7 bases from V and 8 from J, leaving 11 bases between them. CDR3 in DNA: TGCAGCGGCGGGGATGAAGGCTACACCTTC. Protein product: CSGGDEGYTF.

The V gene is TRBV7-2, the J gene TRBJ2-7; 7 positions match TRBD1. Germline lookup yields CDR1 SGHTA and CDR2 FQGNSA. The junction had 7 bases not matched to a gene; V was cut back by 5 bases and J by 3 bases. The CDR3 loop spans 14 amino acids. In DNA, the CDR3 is TGTGCCAGCAGCGTGACAGGGATTGTCTACGAGCAGTACTTC. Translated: CASSVTGIVYEQYF. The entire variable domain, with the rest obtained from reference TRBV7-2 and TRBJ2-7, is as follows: GAGVSQSPSNKVTEKGKDVELRCDPISGHTALYWYRQSLGQGLEFLIYFQGNSAPDKSGLPSDRFSAERTGGSVSTLTIQRTQQEDSAVYLCASSVTGIVYEQYFGPGTRLTVT.

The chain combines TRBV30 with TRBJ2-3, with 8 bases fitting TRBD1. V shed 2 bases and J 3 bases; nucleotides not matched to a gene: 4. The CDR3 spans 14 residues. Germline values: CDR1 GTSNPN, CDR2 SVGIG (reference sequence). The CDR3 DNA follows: TGTGCCTGGAGTCGGACAGGGTGGACAGATACGCAGTATTTT. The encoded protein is CAWSRTGWTDTQYF.

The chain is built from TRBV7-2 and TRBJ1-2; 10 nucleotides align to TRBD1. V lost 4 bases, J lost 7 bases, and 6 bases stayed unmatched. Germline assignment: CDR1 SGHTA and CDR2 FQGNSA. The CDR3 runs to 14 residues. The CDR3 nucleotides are TGTGCCAGCAGCTATGACAGGGGGCGAGGTGGCTACACCTTC. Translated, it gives CASSYDRGRGGYTF.

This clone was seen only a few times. The CDR3 nucleotides are TGTGCCAGCAGCCCGCGACCCACTACTAGCGGGGGGAACCAAGAGACCCAGTACTTC. Protein product: CASSPRPTTSGGNQETQYF. The V and J genes are TRBV27 and TRBJ2-5; TRBD2 matches 12 bases. Trimming took 6 bases from V and 0 from J; bases not matched to a gene: 14. The CDR3 is 19 residues long. CDR1 is MNHEY and CDR2 is SMNVEV in the germline V gene (reference sequence).

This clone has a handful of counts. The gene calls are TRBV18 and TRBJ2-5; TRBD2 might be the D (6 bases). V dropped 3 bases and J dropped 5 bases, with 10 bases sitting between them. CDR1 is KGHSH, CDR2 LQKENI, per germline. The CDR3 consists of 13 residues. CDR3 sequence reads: CASSPRGRETQYF. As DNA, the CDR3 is TGTGCCAGCTCACCGCGGGGAAGGGAGACCCAGTACTTC.

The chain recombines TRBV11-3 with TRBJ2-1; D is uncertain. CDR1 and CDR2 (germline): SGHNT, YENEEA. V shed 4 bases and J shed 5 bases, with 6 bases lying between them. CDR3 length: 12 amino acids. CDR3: CASSYGDNEQFF. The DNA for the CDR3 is TGTGCCAGCAGCTACGGAGACAATGAGCAGTTCTTC.

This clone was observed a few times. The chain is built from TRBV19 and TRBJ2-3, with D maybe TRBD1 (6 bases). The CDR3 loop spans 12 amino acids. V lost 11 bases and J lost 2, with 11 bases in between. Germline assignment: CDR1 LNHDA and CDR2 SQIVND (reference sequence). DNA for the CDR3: TGTGCCGTGGCAGGGGACACAGATACGCAGTATTTT. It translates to CAVAGDTDTQYF.

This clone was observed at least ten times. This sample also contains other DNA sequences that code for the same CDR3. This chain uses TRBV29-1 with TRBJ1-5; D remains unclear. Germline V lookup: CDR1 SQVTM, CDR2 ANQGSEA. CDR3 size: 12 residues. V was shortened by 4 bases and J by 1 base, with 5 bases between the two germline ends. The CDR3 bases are TGCAGCGTTGGGCAGAGCAATCAGCCCCAGCATTTT. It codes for CSVGQSNQPQHF.

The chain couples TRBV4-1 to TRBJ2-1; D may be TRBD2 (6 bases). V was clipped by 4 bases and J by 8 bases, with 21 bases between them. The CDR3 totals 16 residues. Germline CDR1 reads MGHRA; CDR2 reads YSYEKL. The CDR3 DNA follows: TGCGCCAGCAGCCCCCATGGTGGGGGGTCTGGCGATGAGCAGTTCTTC. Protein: CASSPHGGGSGDEQFF.

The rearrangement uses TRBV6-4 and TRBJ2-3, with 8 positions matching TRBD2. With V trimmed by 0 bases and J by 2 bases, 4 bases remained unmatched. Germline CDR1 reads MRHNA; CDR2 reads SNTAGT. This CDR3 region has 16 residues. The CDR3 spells CASSDSRTSHTDTQYF. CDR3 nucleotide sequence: TGTGCCAGCAGTGACTCGAGGACTAGCCACACAGATACGCAGTATTTT.

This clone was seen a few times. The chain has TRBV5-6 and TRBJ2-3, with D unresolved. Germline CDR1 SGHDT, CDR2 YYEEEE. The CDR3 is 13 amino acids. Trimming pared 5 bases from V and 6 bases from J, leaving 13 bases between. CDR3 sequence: CASSYSRSDTQYF. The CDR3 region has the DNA TGTGCCAGCAGTTATTCCAGGTCCGATACGCAGTATTTT.